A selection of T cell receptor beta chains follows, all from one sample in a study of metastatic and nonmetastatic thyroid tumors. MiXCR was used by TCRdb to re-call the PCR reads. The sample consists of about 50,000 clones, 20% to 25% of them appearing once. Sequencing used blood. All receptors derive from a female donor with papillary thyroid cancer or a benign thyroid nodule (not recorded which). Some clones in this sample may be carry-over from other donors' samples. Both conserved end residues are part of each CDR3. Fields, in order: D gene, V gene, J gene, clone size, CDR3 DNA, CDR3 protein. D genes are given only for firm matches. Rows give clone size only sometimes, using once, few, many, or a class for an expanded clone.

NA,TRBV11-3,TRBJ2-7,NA,TGTGCAAGCAGCTTTGGTAGTTCCTACGAGAAGTACTTC,CASSFGSSYEKYF
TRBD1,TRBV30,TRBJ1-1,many,TGTGCCTGGAGGGACCCGGACAGGTACGGGAGCACTGAAGCTTTCTTT,CAWRDPDRYGSTEAFF
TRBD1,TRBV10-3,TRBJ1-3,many,TGTGCCATCAAAGGGACAGGGGGAGGAAACACCATATATTTT,CAIKGTGGGNTIYF
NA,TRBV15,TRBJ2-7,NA,TGTGCCACCATCGAGAACCACTACGAGGAGTACTTC,CATIENHYEEYF
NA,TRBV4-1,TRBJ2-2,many,TGCGCCAGCAGCCAAGCCCCTAGCCAACAGCTGAGGGGGGCCGGGGAGCTGTTTTTT,CASSQAPSQQLRGAGELFF
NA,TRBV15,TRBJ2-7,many,TGTGCCACCAGCAGAAGCCGGACTGGGGGCGAGCAGTACTTC,CATSRSRTGGEQYF
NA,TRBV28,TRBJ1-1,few,TGTGCCAGCAGTTTATCCCCATCAGAAGCTTTCTTT,CASSLSPSEAFF
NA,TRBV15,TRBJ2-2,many,TGTGCCACCAGCTCCCTGGGAAACGGGGAGCTGTTTTTT,CATSSLGNGELFF
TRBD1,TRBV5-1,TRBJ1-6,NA,TGCGCCAGCAGCTTGGTTTCAGGACAGGGGGTTTCACCCATGCACTTT,CASSLVSGQGVSPMHF
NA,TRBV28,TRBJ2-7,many,TGTGCCAGCAGTACCTCCAACCTTCGGACTTCACAAGGGAACGAGCAGTACTTC,CASSTSNLRTSQGNEQYF
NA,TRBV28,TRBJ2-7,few,TGTGCCAGCCCCCCTGAACGGGGAGGGGGTGCCTACGAGCAGTACTTC,CASPPERGGGAYEQYF
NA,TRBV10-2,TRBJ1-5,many,TGCGCCAGCACGGCGTTAAGTAGCAATCAGCCCCAGCATTTT,CASTALSSNQPQHF
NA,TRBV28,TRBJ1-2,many,TGTGCCAGCGGGGACGTCTATGGCTACACCTTC,CASGDVYGYTF
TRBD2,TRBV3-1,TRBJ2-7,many,TGTGCCAGCAGGCTCACTAGCGGGAGAGGGTACGAGCAGTACTTC,CASRLTSGRGYEQYF
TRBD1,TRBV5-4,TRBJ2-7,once,TGTGCCAGCAGCTTAGGGGACAGGGGCGACTATCAGTACTTC,CASSLGDRGDYQYF
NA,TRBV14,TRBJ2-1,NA,TGTGCCAGCAGCCAAGTTCTACCAACTGGCCGCCTGGATGAGCAGTTCTTC,CASSQVLPTGRLDEQFF
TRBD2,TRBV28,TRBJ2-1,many,TGTGCCAGCAGCCGGGGACTAGCATCTGGGAATGAGCAGTTCTTC,CASSRGLASGNEQFF
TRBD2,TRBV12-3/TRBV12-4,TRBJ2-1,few,TGTGCCAGCAGAAGCGGGACTAGCTGGACGAGTAATGAGCAGTTCTTC,CASRSGTSWTSNEQFF
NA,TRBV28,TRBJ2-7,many,TGTGCCAGCAGTTTTAGTCTCGGGGGCGCACCCTACGAGCAGTACTTC,CASSFSLGGAPYEQYF